Following are 22 T cell receptor beta chains from one sample sequenced in a study of molecular identifiers for immune sequencing clone quantification. TCRdb re-called the PCR reads with MiXCR, one entry per CDR3 protein. Of a few hundred thousand distinct CDR3 sequences in the sample, about 25% were seen once. Sequencing was performed on naive CD8+ T cells from blood, with Jurkat cell RNA spiked in. Subset given: FACS-sorted CD8+CD4-CCR7+CD45RA+ naive T cells. The receptor set was obtained from a human donor in good health. Some libraries in this study had Jurkat cell RNA spiked in.

At least ten counts were recorded for this clonotype. The chain links TRBV7-9 to TRBJ2-3; possibly TRBD1 for D (6 bases). Germline CDR1 and CDR2: SEHNR and FQNEAQ (reference sequence). This CDR3 spans 14 amino acids. Between the trimmed V and J ends, which lost 3 bases and 2 bases, there was a span of 9 bases. The CDR3, as DNA: TGTGCCAGCAGCTTTTCAGGGGACACAGATACGCAGTATTTT. Protein sequence: CASSFSGDTDTQYF.

In nucleotides, the CDR3 is TGTGCCACCAGCACAGAGATTAGTGACTCCATTTTACCCTGGGAGCCCCAGCATTTT. Its protein product is CATSTEISDSILPWEPQHF. This chain connects TRBV15 to TRBJ1-5; D unresolved. CDR1 is LNHNV, CDR2 YYDKDF, per germline (reference sequence). This CDR3 has 19 amino acids. Trimming shortened V by 4 bases and J by 8 bases, and 30 bases separated the two germline ends. Based on the CDR3 plus reference TRBV15 and TRBJ1-5, the full variable domain is DAMVIQNPRYQVTQFGKPVTLSCSQTLNHNVMYWYQQKSSQAPKLLFHYYDKDFNNEADTPDNFQSRRPNTSFCFLDIRSPGLGDTAMYLCATSTEISDSILPWEPQHFGDGTRLSIL.

This clonotype has ten or more counts. DNA for the CDR3: TGCGCCAGCAGCCAAGGTACAGGGGGCTACGAAGCTTTCTTT. This translates into CASSQGTGGYEAFF. This chain uses TRBV4-1 with TRBJ1-1, with 9 bases lining up with TRBD1. Losses at the gene ends were 1 base for V and 8 bases for J; bases not matched to a gene: 5. CDR3 size: 14 residues. In germline, CDR1 is MGHRA, CDR2 YSYEKL.

Only a few counts were recorded for this clonotype. This chain joins TRBV20-1 and TRBJ1-5; the D is unclear. CDR1 and CDR2 from the germline V gene are DFQATT and SNEGSKA (reference sequence). The CDR3 runs 15 residues. V was shortened by 1 base and J by 0 bases, with 10 bases between the two germline ends. CDR3 DNA: TGCAGTGCTAGAGTGGGCAGAAATAGCAATCAGCCCCAGCATTTT. Its protein product is CSARVGRNSNQPQHF.

The rearrangement uses TRBV4-3 and TRBJ2-5; a possible D gene is TRBD1 (6 bases). CDR1 LGHNA and CDR2 YSLEER come from the germline V gene. This CDR3 is 16 amino acids long. V was cut by 4 bases and J by 1 base, with 16 bases left in between. Here the CDR3 reads CASSRLYGQTQETQYF. The CDR3 DNA reads as TGCGCCAGCAGCCGCCTATACGGACAGACCCAAGAGACCCAGTACTTC.

This clonotype has ten or more counts. V gene TRBV7-8 combines with J gene TRBJ2-3, with TRBD1 as a possible D gene (6 bases). The germline V and J ends were trimmed by 5 bases and 2 bases, with 17 bases remaining between them. The CDR3 totals 16 residues. Germline loops: CDR1 SGHVS, CDR2 FQNEAQ. The DNA of the CDR3 is TGTGCCAGCAGCCCACTCCAGGACAGCTTCACAGATACGCAGTATTTT. It encodes CASSPLQDSFTDTQYF.

This clonotype was counted many times. V and J are TRBV13 and TRBJ2-3, with D uncertain. CDR1 and CDR2 from the germline V gene are PRHDT and FYEKMQ (reference sequence). The CDR3 is 13 amino acids. The V and J ends lost 5 bases and 2 bases respectively, with 8 bases between them. CDR3 sequence reads: CASSTQLTDTQYF. The CDR3 DNA reads TGTGCCAGCAGCACACAACTCACAGATACGCAGTATTTT.

This clonotype showed up just a few times. This chain connects TRBV18 to TRBJ2-5, with a possible D match to TRBD2 (5 bases). V was trimmed by 3 bases and J by 2 bases, leaving 22 bases between them. The CDR3 totals 18 residues. CDR1 and CDR2 from the germline V gene are KGHSH and LQKENI. CDR3 region: CASSPPVFGWEPQETQYF. DNA for the CDR3: TGTGCCAGCTCACCGCCGGTCTTCGGGTGGGAGCCGCAAGAGACCCAGTACTTC.

On this clonotype: This may come from a read error, since a much larger clone is one base off. This chain uses TRBV19 with TRBJ2-3; tentatively, D is TRBD1 (5 bases). The CDR3 has 13 residues. Germline-derived CDR1 and CDR2 are LNHDA and SQIVND (reference sequence). This chain's CDR3 is CASSLRQLDTRYF. The CDR3 nucleotides read TGTGCCAGTAGTTTACGACAGCTGGATACGCGGTATTTT. Supplemented by reference TRBV19 and TRBJ2-3, the full variable domain reads DGGITQSPKYLFRKEGQNVTLSCEQNLNHDAMYWYRQDPGQGLRLIYYSQIVNDFQKGDIAEGYSVSREKKESFPLTVTSAQKNPTAFYLCASSLRQLDTRYFGPGTRLTVL.

V and J are TRBV10-3 and TRBJ2-5; D might be TRBD2 (5 bases). Germline V gene sequence: CDR1 ENHRY, CDR2 SYGVKD. The CDR3 has 14 residues. V lost 8 bases and J 6 bases, leaving 19 bases between the germline ends. The CDR3 DNA is TGTGCCATCCTCGACCGAAATGACGGGAAGACCCAGTACTTC. This gives the protein CAILDRNDGKTQYF.

The rearrangement joins TRBV4-3 to TRBJ2-3; no clear D gene. The CDR3 runs to 17 residues. Trimming left V 1 base short and J 0 bases short, with 14 bases between. Germline V gene sequence: CDR1 LGHNA, CDR2 YSLEER. CDR3 sequence (DNA): TGCGCCAGCAGCCAAGCCCCAACTTCCTCTAGCACAGATACGCAGTATTTT. Translating gives CASSQAPTSSSTDTQYF.

This clonotype was recorded a few times. The genes are TRBV4-1 and TRBJ2-7; 11 bases fit TRBD1. The ends lost 0 bases at V and 4 bases at J; junction bases unmatched: 5. This CDR3 region has 16 residues. Germline CDR1 MGHRA, CDR2 YSYEKL. The DNA of the CDR3 is TGCGCCAGCAGCCAAGATCCCGGGACAGGGGGGTACGAGCAGTACTTC. It specifies CASSQDPGTGGYEQYF.

This clonotype was observed a few times. V is TRBV15 and J is TRBJ2-3; 9 nucleotides align to TRBD2. Germline trimming cut 5 bases from V and 1 base from J; bases unmatched to any gene: 7. Germline V gives CDR1 LNHNV, CDR2 YYDKDF (reference sequence). The CDR3 consists of 16 residues. The CDR3 reads CATSDSGGWGTDTQYF. The CDR3 nucleotides are TGTGCCACCAGCGATAGCGGGGGCTGGGGCACAGATACGCAGTATTTT.

This clonotype occurred a few times. The chain combines TRBV6-5 with TRBJ1-4; 9 bases line up with TRBD1. J was trimmed by 4 bases and V by 8 bases; bases with no gene match: 8. The CDR3 loop spans 15 amino acids. Germline CDR1 and CDR2: MNHEY and SVGAGI. CDR3 DNA sequence: TGTGCCAGCTCCGACAGGGGGACCTATAATGAAAAACTGTTTTTT. This encodes CASSDRGTYNEKLFF.

The V and J genes are TRBV21-1 and TRBJ2-7. TRBV21-1 is flagged as a pseudogene. The CDR3 has 13 residues. CDR3 in amino acids: CASQDASSYKQYF. As DNA, the CDR3 is TGTGCCAGCCAGGATGCAAGCTCCTACAAGCAGTACTTC.

CDR3 residues: CASSAGGPYNEQFF. CDR3 in DNA: TGTGCCAGCAGTGCGGGAGGGCCGTACAATGAGCAGTTCTTC. V and J are TRBV7-6 and TRBJ2-1, with 9 positions matching TRBD2. Germline loops: CDR1 SGHVS, CDR2 FNYEAQ. This CDR3 is built from 14 residues. V lost 6 bases to trimming and J lost 4 bases; unmatched junction nucleotides: 4.

To note about this clonotype: In this CDR3 the conserved last residue, phenylalanine or tryptophan, is missing, so a read error is likely. The V and J genes are TRBV27 and TRBJ2-5, with TRBD2 matching 14 bases. Trimming took 5 bases from V and 3 from J; bases not matched to a gene: 5. Germline V gene data show CDR1 as MNHEY and CDR2 as SMNVEV (reference sequence). This CDR3 comprises 16 residues. The CDR3 bases are TGTGCCAGCAGTCCTGCGGGACTAGCGGGAGAAGAGACCCAGTACTCC. As protein: CASSPAGLAGEETQYS.

The V call is TRBV11-2, the J call TRBJ2-7; possible D gene TRBD1, 5 bases. V was clipped by 0 bases and J by 2 bases, with 11 bases between them. This CDR3 is built from 15 residues. The V gene's germline CDR1 is SGHAT and CDR2 FQNNGV. The CDR3 loop is CASSLDAPGTYEQYF. The CDR3 bases are TGTGCCAGCAGCTTAGATGCCCCAGGGACCTACGAGCAGTACTTC.

This chain links TRBV28 with TRBJ2-7; a weak D match, TRBD1 (5 bases). The CDR3 totals 15 residues. Germline V gives CDR1 MDHEN, CDR2 SYDVKM. The V gene lost 2 bases and the J gene lost 2 bases, with 13 bases spanning the gap. CDR3 residues: CASSLRGVLTYEQYF. CDR3 nucleotides: TGTGCCAGCAGTTTAAGGGGCGTCTTAACCTACGAGCAGTACTTC.

This clonotype has ten or more counts. The rearrangement uses TRBV28 and TRBJ1-1, with 7 bases aligning to TRBD1. The germline V gene has CDR1 MDHEN and CDR2 SYDVKM. CDR3 length: 14 amino acids. Trimming at V came to 8 bases and at J to 6 bases, leaving 12 bases not matched to a gene. CDR3 DNA sequence: TGTGCCAGCGGCGATCTAGACAGGGCCTCTGAAGCTTTCTTT. It translates to CASGDLDRASEAFF.

This clonotype has more than one count but fewer than ten. This chain links TRBV10-2 with TRBJ2-3; the match to TRBD1 covers 7 bases. The trim removed 10 bases at V and 2 bases at J, leaving 9 bases unmatched. The CDR3 loop spans 14 amino acids. Germline-derived CDR1 and CDR2 are WSHSY and SAAADI. The CDR3 spells CATHPDRATDTQYF. The CDR3 bases are TGCGCCACCCACCCCGACAGGGCCACAGATACGCAGTATTTT.

This clonotype was counted ten times or more. This chain joins TRBV11-2 and TRBJ2-3; D is ambiguous. V lost 4 bases and J 4 bases, leaving 9 bases between the germline ends. The CDR3 covers 13 residues. Germline CDR1 SGHAT, CDR2 FQNNGV. CDR3 amino acids: CASSSSLSDTQYF. The CDR3 bases are TGTGCCAGCAGCTCCTCCTTATCAGATACGCAGTATTTT. The whole variable domain, filled in from reference TRBV11-2 and TRBJ2-3, reads EAGVAQSPRYKIIEKRQSVAFWCNPISGHATLYWYQQILGQGPKLLIQFQNNGVVDDSQLPKDRFSAERLKGVDSTLKIQPAKLEDSAVYLCASSSSLSDTQYFGPGTRLTVL.